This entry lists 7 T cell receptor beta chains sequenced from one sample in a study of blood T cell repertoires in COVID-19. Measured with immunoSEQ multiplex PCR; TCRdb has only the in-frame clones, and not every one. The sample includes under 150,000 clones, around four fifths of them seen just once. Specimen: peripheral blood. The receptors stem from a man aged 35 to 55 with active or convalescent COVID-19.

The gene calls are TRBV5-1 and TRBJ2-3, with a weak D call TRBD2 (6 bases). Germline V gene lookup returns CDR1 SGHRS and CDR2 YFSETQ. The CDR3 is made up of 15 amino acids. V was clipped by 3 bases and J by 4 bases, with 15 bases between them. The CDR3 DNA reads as TGCGCCAGCAGCTCCACCGGGACTGCGCCAGATACGCAGTATTTT. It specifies CASSSTGTAPDTQYF.

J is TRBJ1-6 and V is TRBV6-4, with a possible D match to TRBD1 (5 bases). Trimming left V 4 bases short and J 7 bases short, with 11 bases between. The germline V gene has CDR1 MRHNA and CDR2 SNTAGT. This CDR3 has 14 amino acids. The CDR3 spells CASSVRANNSPLHF. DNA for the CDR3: TGTGCCAGCAGTGTCAGGGCGAACAATTCACCCCTCCACTTT.

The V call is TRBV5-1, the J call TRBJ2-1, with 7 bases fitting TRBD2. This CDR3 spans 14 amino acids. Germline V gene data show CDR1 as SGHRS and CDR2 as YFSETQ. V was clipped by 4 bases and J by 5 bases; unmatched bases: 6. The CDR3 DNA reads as TGCGCCAGCAGCATTGGGGGGGAACACAATGAGCAGTTCTTC. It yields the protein CASSIGGEHNEQFF.

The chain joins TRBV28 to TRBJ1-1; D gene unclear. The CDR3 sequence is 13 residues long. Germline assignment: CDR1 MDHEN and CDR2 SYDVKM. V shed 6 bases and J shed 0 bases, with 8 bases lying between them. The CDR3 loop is CASRKDMNTEAFF. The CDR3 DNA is TGTGCCAGCAGGAAAGACATGAACACTGAAGCTTTCTTT. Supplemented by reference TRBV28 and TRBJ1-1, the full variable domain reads DVKVTQSSRYLVKRTGEKVFLECVQDMDHENMFWYRQDPGLGLRLIYFSYDVKMKEKGDIPEGYSVSREKKERFSLILESASTNQTSMYLCASRKDMNTEAFFGQGTRLTVV.

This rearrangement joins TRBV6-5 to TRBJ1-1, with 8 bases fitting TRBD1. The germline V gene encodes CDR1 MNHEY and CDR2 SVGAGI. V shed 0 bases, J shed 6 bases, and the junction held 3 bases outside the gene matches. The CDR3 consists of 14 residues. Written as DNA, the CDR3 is TGTGCCAGCAGTTACTCGTCGGACAGGGCTGAAGCTTTCTTT. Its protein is CASSYSSDRAEAFF.

CDR3 sequence: CASSLEPTSGGTYEQYF. DNA of the CDR3: TGTGCCAGCAGCTTAGAGCCAACGAGCGGGGGGACCTACGAGCAGTACTTC. J is TRBJ2-7 and V is TRBV11-3; 9 nucleotides agree with TRBD2. The CDR3 extends over 17 amino acids. Germline CDR1 and CDR2: SGHNT and YENEEA. Trimming at V came to 0 bases and at J to 2 bases, leaving 8 bases not matched to a gene.

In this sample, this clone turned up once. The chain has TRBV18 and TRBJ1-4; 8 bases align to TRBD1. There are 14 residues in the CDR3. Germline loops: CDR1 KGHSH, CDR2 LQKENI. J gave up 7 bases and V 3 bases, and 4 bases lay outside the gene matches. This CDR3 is CASSPDRASEKLFF. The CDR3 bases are TGTGCCAGCTCACCGGACAGGGCTAGTGAAAAACTGTTTTTT.